The next 26 T cell receptor beta chains were all read from a single sample in a study of blood T cell repertoires in COVID-19. Clones were sequenced by immunoSEQ multiplex PCR, and TCRdb holds only the in-frame ones, with some missing. In the table there are 200,000 to 250,000 clones, just over 85% of which are singletons. Sample: PBMCs or T cells enriched from blood (not recorded which). The receptors come from a man aged 35-49 years who had recovered from COVID-19.

The chain combines TRBV29-1 with TRBJ2-5; 12 bases align to TRBD1. From germline, CDR1 is SQVTM and CDR2 ANQGSEA. CDR3 length equals 15 residues. V was pared by 5 bases and J by 5 bases, with 9 bases of the junction left unmatched. CDR3 protein: CSVQTGTGGAETQYF. CDR3 in DNA: TGCAGCGTTCAAACCGGGACAGGGGGCGCGGAGACCCAGTACTTC.

This clone was picked up a small number of times. The chain employs TRBV11-1 and TRBJ1-1, with D uncertain. Trimming shortened V by 5 bases and J by 8 bases, and 6 bases separated the two germline ends. The germline CDR1 and CDR2 sequences are SGHAT and FQDESV (reference sequence). The CDR3 runs to 10 residues. DNA of the CDR3: TGTGCCAGCAGCAAGAGGGAAGCTTTCTTT. This sequence encodes CASSKREAFF.

The chain joins TRBV3-1 (or the pseudogene TRBV3-2) to TRBJ2-1; D not certain. Germline lookup yields CDR1 LGHDT and CDR2 YNNKEL (reference sequence). The CDR3 runs 12 residues. The germline V and J ends were trimmed by 7 bases and 13 bases, with 17 bases remaining between them. In nucleotides, the CDR3 is TGTGCCAGCACGGAATACACGGGTTTTCAGTTCTTC. Residues: CASTEYTGFQFF.

The chain uses TRBV9 and TRBJ1-1; D ambiguous. The V end was cut by 2 bases, the J end by 1 base, with 6 bases between. Germline V gene lookup returns CDR1 SGDLS and CDR2 YYNGEE. The CDR3 covers 13 residues. CDR3 nucleotide sequence: TGTGCCAGCAGCGTCATCGGGAACACTGAAGCTTTCTTT. Translated, it gives CASSVIGNTEAFF.

This clone was counted between two and nine times. This chain joins TRBV14 and TRBJ1-2, with no clear D. With 3 bases removed from V and 2 bases from J, the gap between germline ends came to 7 bases. The CDR3 totals 13 residues. Germline values: CDR1 SGHDN, CDR2 FVKESK. The CDR3 reads CASSQIVNYGYTF. The CDR3 coding sequence is TGTGCCAGCAGCCAGATAGTGAACTATGGCTACACCTTC.

The chain carries TRBV21-1 and TRBJ2-7; the table's D call of TRBD2 was not tested on the DNA. TRBV21-1 counts as a pseudogene. The CDR3 is 12 residues long. DNA for the CDR3: TGTGCCAGCAGCAAAATTGAGGGAGAGCAGTACTTC. It codes for CASSKIEGEQYF.

The rearrangement uses TRBV7-9 and TRBJ1-1, with unresolved D. The CDR3 length is 12 residues. Per germline, CDR1 SEHNR and CDR2 FQNEAQ (reference sequence). Trimming removed 3 bases at V and 6 bases at J, with 8 bases between. CDR3 nucleotides: TGTGCCAGCAGCTTGGGCAGGCCTGAAGCTTTCTTT. As protein: CASSLGRPEAFF.

The genes are TRBV19 and TRBJ2-1; 9 nucleotides match TRBD2. The CDR3 spans 15 residues. Trimming took 1 base from V and 8 from J; bases not matched to a gene: 6. From germline, CDR1 is LNHDA and CDR2 SQIVND (reference sequence). DNA of the CDR3: TGTGCCAGTAGTATAGTACAAGCGGGAGGAGATGAGCAGTTCTTC. Amino acids: CASSIVQAGGDEQFF.

This clone was counted a few times. The chain is built from TRBV6-5 and TRBJ1-2; TRBD1 is a possible D gene (5 bases). The CDR3 is 11 residues long. V lost 8 bases to trimming and J lost 4 bases, with 8 bases between them. Germline V gives CDR1 MNHEY, CDR2 SVGAGI. CDR3 nucleotide sequence: TGTGCCAGCCTAGGGGTCTATGGCTACACCTTC. This translates into CASLGVYGYTF.

This clone came up a few times. The V and J genes are TRBV27 and TRBJ1-5; 12 bases map to TRBD1. This CDR3 contains 17 residues. CDR1 is MNHEY and CDR2 is SMNVEV in the germline V gene (reference sequence). V shed 5 bases and J 2 bases; nucleotides not matched to a gene: 7. For the CDR3, the DNA is TGTGCCAGCAGTAAGGGACAGGGGGCAGGGGGCAATCAGCCCCAGCATTTT. Encoded protein: CASSKGQGAGGNQPQHF.

V and J are TRBV4-2 and TRBJ1-2; weak D call: TRBD1 (6 bases). This CDR3 has 13 residues. Per the germline V gene, CDR1 is LGHNA and CDR2 is YNFKEQ. The ends were cut back, 0 bases at V and 7 bases at J, with 9 bases in the middle. Here the CDR3 DNA reads TGTGCCAGCAGCCAAGATCGAGGGGGTGGCTACACCTTC. The encoded protein is CASSQDRGGGYTF.

The chain recombines TRBV6-5 with TRBJ1-5, with D perhaps matching TRBD1 (5 bases). Per the germline V gene, CDR1 is MNHEY and CDR2 is SVGAGI. Trimming left V 3 bases short and J 7 bases short, with 16 bases between. The CDR3 contains 15 residues. As DNA, the CDR3 is TGTGCCAGCAGTTATCAGGGCTTTCCCCCCCAGCCCCAGCATTTT. Amino acids: CASSYQGFPPQPQHF.

This chain's CDR3 is CASSPQARGGEQYF. The CDR3 DNA follows: TGTGCCAGCTCACCACAGGCCAGGGGCGGCGAGCAGTACTTC. The J gene is TRBJ2-7, the V gene TRBV18; D possibly corresponds to TRBD1 (6 bases). Germline V gene lookup returns CDR1 KGHSH and CDR2 LQKENI. V lost 1 base and J 6 bases, leaving 13 bases between the germline ends. The CDR3 covers 14 residues.

Written as DNA, the CDR3 is TGTGCCAGTAGTATACGGACAGGGGCGAAACCGGAGGACACTGAAGCTTTCTTT. Its protein is CASSIRTGAKPEDTEAFF. The chain is built from TRBV19 and TRBJ1-1, with 9 nucleotides matching TRBD1. Germline V gene sequence: CDR1 LNHDA, CDR2 SQIVND (reference sequence). With V trimmed by 2 bases and J by 3 bases, 13 bases remained unmatched. The CDR3 totals 18 residues.

This clone has just one count. The chain has TRBV20-1 and TRBJ1-5; D is possibly TRBD1 (5 bases). Germline V gene lookup returns CDR1 DFQATT and CDR2 SNEGSKA (reference sequence). V lost 8 bases and J lost 15, with 20 bases in between. This CDR3 comprises 11 residues. This CDR3 reads CSLGWLGTTHF. The CDR3 DNA reads as TGCAGTCTAGGGTGGCTGGGGACTACGCATTTT.

The chain uses TRBV9 and TRBJ1-2; the match to TRBD1 covers 7 bases. The J segment lost 1 base and the V segment lost 2 bases, leaving 5 bases of the junction unmatched. Per the germline V gene, CDR1 is SGDLS and CDR2 is YYNGEE. CDR3 length: 15 residues. The CDR3 sequence: CASSVRTGLNYGYTF. The CDR3 DNA sequence: TGTGCCAGCAGCGTCCGGACAGGCCTTAACTATGGCTACACCTTC.

This clone is a singleton in its sample. The J gene is TRBJ2-5, the V gene TRBV2, with 9 bases that match TRBD2. The germline V gene has CDR1 SNHLY and CDR2 FYNNEI. The CDR3 sequence is 16 residues long. V shed 5 bases and J 5 bases; nucleotides not matched to a gene: 12. CDR3 residues: CASSPTTSGGGETQYF. CDR3 in DNA: TGTGCCAGCAGTCCCACGACTAGCGGAGGGGGGGAGACCCAGTACTTC.

The chain joins TRBV27 to TRBJ2-3; TRBD2 might be the D (6 bases). Germline V gene sequence: CDR1 MNHEY, CDR2 SMNVEV (reference sequence). The CDR3 covers 14 residues. Trimming cost V 7 bases and J 6 bases, with 17 bases left between them. The CDR3 reads CASTPPGLVDTQYF. In DNA, the CDR3 is TGTGCCAGCACGCCCCCGGGACTGGTGGATACGCAGTATTTT.

This chain joins TRBV28 and TRBJ1-5; D is perhaps TRBD1 (6 bases). Trimming left V 2 bases short and J 0 bases short, with 17 bases between. The CDR3 consists of 18 residues. Germline loops: CDR1 MDHEN, CDR2 SYDVKM. The CDR3 protein is CASSLSGQRFYSNQPQHF. In DNA form, the CDR3 reads TGTGCCAGCAGTTTAAGCGGACAGCGATTCTATAGCAATCAGCCCCAGCATTTT.

This clone occurred once. The chain links TRBV30 to TRBJ2-5; possible D gene TRBD1, 6 bases. The CDR3 consists of 15 residues. Germline V gene data show CDR1 as GTSNPN and CDR2 as SVGIG (reference sequence). V lost 0 bases, J lost 3 bases, and 14 bases lay in between. The CDR3 is CAWSVTGTPKETQYF. In nucleotides, the CDR3 is TGTGCCTGGAGTGTGACCGGGACACCCAAAGAGACCCAGTACTTC.

V usage is TRBV7-2 and J usage is TRBJ1-2; D may be TRBD1 (5 bases). The CDR3 consists of 14 residues. Trimming pared 5 bases from V and 4 bases from J, leaving 14 bases between. Germline V gene sequence: CDR1 SGHTA, CDR2 FQGNSA. DNA for the CDR3: TGTGCCAGCAGCCAGGGCAGGCTAGGCTATGGCTACACCTTC. Protein: CASSQGRLGYGYTF.

The chain uses TRBV7-2 and TRBJ1-2; 7 bases match TRBD1. The V gene's germline CDR1 is SGHTA and CDR2 FQGNSA. This CDR3 contains 15 residues. Trimming took 3 bases from V and 6 from J; bases not matched to a gene: 10. The CDR3, as DNA: TGTGCCAGCAGCTTTGTGGAGGGGGCATCCAATGGCTACACCTTC. Protein sequence: CASSFVEGASNGYTF.

The J gene is TRBJ2-2, the V gene TRBV9; 10 bases agree with TRBD2. The junction had 4 bases not matched to a gene; V was cut back by 4 bases and J by 4 bases. Looked up from germline, CDR1 is SGDLS and CDR2 is YYNGEE. The CDR3 extends over 15 amino acids. CDR3 residues: CASSLGLAPTGELFF. The CDR3 coding sequence is TGTGCCAGCAGCCTGGGACTAGCGCCCACCGGGGAGCTGTTTTTT.

The genes are TRBV19 and TRBJ1-3; 9 nucleotides align to TRBD1. Looked up from germline, CDR1 is LNHDA and CDR2 is SQIVND (reference sequence). Germline trimming cut 4 bases from V and 4 bases from J; bases unmatched to any gene: 5. The CDR3 has 15 residues. The CDR3: CASSTQGARGNTIYF. In DNA form, the CDR3 reads TGTGCCAGTAGTACACAGGGGGCGCGAGGAAACACCATATATTTT.

This sequence joins TRBV29-1 and TRBJ2-5; TRBD1 might be the D (5 bases). Germline assignment: CDR1 SQVTM and CDR2 ANQGSEA. The V end was cut by 1 base, the J end by 4 bases, with 10 bases between. This CDR3 comprises 13 residues. CDR3 amino acids: CSVEVTARETQYF. CDR3 DNA sequence: TGCAGCGTTGAAGTGACAGCCAGAGAGACCCAGTACTTC.

This chain links TRBV18 with TRBJ1-5; D remains ambiguous. Germline CDR1 is KGHSH and CDR2 is LQKENI. V was shortened by 3 bases and J by 2 bases, with 23 bases between the two germline ends. The CDR3 is 19 residues long. The CDR3 protein is CASSPNSGRLEVGNQPQHF. CDR3 in DNA: TGTGCCAGCTCACCCAACTCCGGGAGGCTCGAGGTGGGCAATCAGCCCCAGCATTTT.